A single sample is the source of the 18 T cell receptor beta chains below, sequenced in a study of blood T cells in healthy people across ages. The use of a sample-barcoded 5' primer and a J-beta primer mix characterized a second PCR of about 7 to 12 cycles. TCRdb re-called the 5' RACE reads through MiXCR, storing one row per CDR3 protein. The repertoire holds over 1,200,000 distinct CDR3 sequences, 59% seen once, with roughly 7% in the top ten. Sequenced: blood. The receptors derive from a young man in good health.

The chain employs TRBV21-1 and TRBJ1-5. TRBV21-1 is classified as a pseudogene. The CDR3 totals 16 residues. For the CDR3, the DNA is TGTGCCAGCAGCGAACGGGGGGGCCGGGGCAATCAGCCCCAGCATTTT. As protein: CASSERGGRGNQPQHF.

The chain joins TRBV20-1 to TRBJ2-3; 8 nucleotides match TRBD2. Trimming removed 7 bases from V and 2 bases from J; junction bases left unmatched: 5. The CDR3 is 13 residues long. Per the germline V gene, CDR1 is DFQATT and CDR2 is SNEGSKA (reference sequence). The CDR3 bases are TGCAGTGGGGGGGGACTAGTCACAGATACGCAGTATTTT. It translates to CSGGGLVTDTQYF.

This clonotype occurred once. This chain links TRBV20-1 with TRBJ1-1; the D is unclear. Between the trimmed V and J ends, which lost 1 base and 8 bases, there was a span of 14 bases. Germline values: CDR1 DFQATT, CDR2 SNEGSKA (reference sequence). There are 13 residues in the CDR3. The CDR3 region is CSARGWRRNEAFF. As DNA, the CDR3 is TGCAGTGCTAGAGGGTGGCGGCGGAACGAAGCTTTCTTT.

The chain recombines TRBV27 with TRBJ2-3; TRBD2 is a possible D gene (7 bases). The V end lost 3 bases, the J end lost 4 bases, and 14 bases lay between the germline ends. The CDR3 covers 15 residues. Per the germline V gene, CDR1 is MNHEY and CDR2 is SMNVEV (reference sequence). CDR3 residues: CASSFGGGPPDTQYF. In nucleotides, the CDR3 is TGTGCCAGCAGTTTTGGGGGGGGCCCACCAGATACGCAGTATTTT.

This clonotype was recorded a few times. The rearrangement joins TRBV6-5 to TRBJ2-3; D unresolved. The V gene lost 2 bases and the J gene lost 0 bases, with 6 bases spanning the gap. Germline values: CDR1 MNHEY, CDR2 SVGAGI. There are 14 residues in the CDR3. The CDR3, as DNA: TGTGCCAGCAGTTACAGGAGAAGCACAGATACGCAGTATTTT. Protein sequence: CASSYRRSTDTQYF.

A few counts support this clonotype. This sequence joins TRBV2 and TRBJ2-2; D possibly uses TRBD1 or TRBD2 (5 bases each). Trimming removed 8 bases at V and 1 base at J, with 8 bases between. The length of the CDR3 is 13 residues. The germline V gene encodes CDR1 SNHLY and CDR2 FYNNEI. CDR3 nucleotides: TGTGCCAGCGGGACGGGGAACACCGGGGAGCTGTTTTTT. The encoded protein is CASGTGNTGELFF.

The V gene is TRBV5-1, the J gene TRBJ1-1, with D perhaps TRBD1 (5 bases). The germline V gene has CDR1 SGHRS and CDR2 YFSETQ. This CDR3 has 15 residues. The V gene lost 0 bases and the J gene lost 2 bases, with 11 bases spanning the gap. CDR3 residues: CASSLVGGENTEAFF. The CDR3 DNA sequence: TGCGCCAGCAGCTTGGTTGGGGGGGAAAACACTGAAGCTTTCTTT. Full variable domain (missing parts from reference TRBV5-1 and TRBJ1-1): KAGVTQTPRYLIKTRGQQVTLSCSPISGHRSVSWYQQTPGQGLQFLFEYFSETQRNKGNFPGRFSGRQFSNSRSEMNVSTLELGDSALYLCASSLVGGENTEAFFGQGTRLTVV.

This rearrangement joins TRBV9 to TRBJ2-1; D is possibly TRBD1 (6 bases). Per the germline V gene, CDR1 is SGDLS and CDR2 is YYNGEE. There are 17 residues in the CDR3. V was cut by 3 bases and J by 3 bases, with 19 bases left in between. CDR3 in amino acids: CASSGGGWGYIYNEQFF. In nucleotides, the CDR3 is TGTGCCAGCAGCGGAGGGGGTTGGGGCTACATCTACAATGAGCAGTTCTTC.

The chain uses TRBV5-1 and TRBJ2-1, with D perhaps TRBD1 or TRBD2 (6 bases each). Trimming left V 1 base short and J 6 bases short, with 14 bases between. Germline V gene sequence: CDR1 SGHRS, CDR2 YFSETQ. The CDR3 length is 15 residues. CDR3 amino acids: CASSLQVEGGNEQFF. As DNA, the CDR3 is TGCGCCAGCAGCTTGCAGGTAGAGGGGGGCAATGAGCAGTTCTTC.

The V call is TRBV11-2, the J call TRBJ2-7, with no clear D. The germline gives CDR1 SGHAT, CDR2 FQNNGV. The V end was cut by 11 bases, the J end by 0 bases, with 11 bases between. CDR3 length: 12 residues. CDR3 amino acids: CACELFSYEQYF. CDR3 sequence (DNA): TGTGCCTGCGAACTCTTCTCCTACGAGCAGTACTTC.

The V gene is TRBV5-1, the J gene TRBJ1-1; no reliable D call. V lost 0 bases, J lost 4 bases, and 13 bases lay in between. The V gene's germline CDR1 is SGHRS and CDR2 YFSETQ. This CDR3 region has 15 residues. This CDR3 reads CASSLAEGGGTEAFF. The CDR3 DNA reads TGCGCCAGCAGCTTGGCCGAGGGTGGCGGCACTGAAGCTTTCTTT.

This sequence joins TRBV4-1 and TRBJ2-5, with 12 bases matching TRBD1. This CDR3 has 15 residues. CDR1 and CDR2 from the germline V gene are MGHRA and YSYEKL. Trimming cost V 3 bases and J 5 bases; bases outside gene matches: 4. The DNA of the CDR3 is TGCGCCAGCAGCCAGGGACAGGGGGCGTGGGAGACCCAGTACTTC. Translated, it gives CASSQGQGAWETQYF.

This rearrangement joins TRBV10-3 to TRBJ2-5; 9 nucleotides align to TRBD2. This CDR3 contains 15 residues. With V trimmed by 3 bases and J by 5 bases, 7 bases remained unmatched. From germline, CDR1 is ENHRY and CDR2 SYGVKD. The CDR3 bases are TGTGCCATCAGTGATAGCGGGAGCCGGGGGGAGACCCAGTACTTC. It is translated as CAISDSGSRGETQYF.

The chain recombines TRBV20-1 with TRBJ2-3; 10 bases line up with TRBD2. This CDR3 spans 14 amino acids. J was trimmed by 6 bases and V by 5 bases; bases with no gene match: 8. CDR1 DFQATT and CDR2 SNEGSKA come from the germline V gene (reference sequence). The CDR3 nucleotides are TGCAGTGCTTCAAGCGGGAGGGCCTGGGATACGCAGTATTTT. Its protein product is CSASSGRAWDTQYF.

A note on this clonotype: The junction shows a germline mismatch at one end, possibly a read error. The chain recombines TRBV27 with TRBJ2-7; a possible D gene is TRBD1 (5 bases). The germline CDR1 and CDR2 sequences are MNHEY and SMNVEV (reference sequence). The CDR3 is 14 amino acids. The DNA for the CDR3 is TGTGCCAGCGGTTTACAGGTTACCTCCTACGAGCAGTACTTC. This gives the protein CASGLQVTSYEQYF.

The chain couples TRBV20-1 to TRBJ2-1; the D is unclear. Germline V gene sequence: CDR1 DFQATT, CDR2 SNEGSKA (reference sequence). CDR3 length: 14 residues. The CDR3 sequence: CSADQINSYNEQFF. The CDR3 DNA sequence: TGCAGCGCCGACCAAATAAACTCCTACAATGAGCAGTTCTTC.

This chain links TRBV20-1 with TRBJ2-5; D is perhaps TRBD1 (5 bases). The CDR3 loop spans 13 amino acids. The germline V gene has CDR1 DFQATT and CDR2 SNEGSKA (reference sequence). V lost 7 bases, J lost 4 bases, and 16 bases lay in between. This chain's CDR3 is CSVRGIKGETQYF. The CDR3 coding sequence is TGCAGTGTAAGGGGAATAAAGGGAGAGACCCAGTACTTC.

The genes are TRBV6-6 and TRBJ2-7; 8 nucleotides align to TRBD1. J was trimmed by 0 bases and V by 2 bases; bases with no gene match: 6. Germline V CDR1 and CDR2: MNHNY, SVGAGI (reference sequence). This CDR3 contains 16 residues. CDR3 bases: TGTGCCAGCAGTTACCTGGACAGGGCCACCTCCTACGAGCAGTACTTC. As protein: CASSYLDRATSYEQYF.